The sequence of this T cell receptor beta chain was determined in a study of control samples from healthy donors and cancer patients. A remark on this clone: At one of its ends the junction is not consistent with the germline gene, which may arise from a read error.

Assay used: immunoSEQ multiplex PCR; TCRdb lists only in-frame clones, some missing. The sample contains around 140,000 clones, roughly 93% of which appear only once. Per germline, CDR1 SGHTA and CDR2 FQGTGA. This CDR3 has 15 amino acids. V gene TRBV7-3 combines with J gene TRBJ1-6; perhaps TRBD1 as D (5 bases). This clonotype was sampled from a man younger than 35 in good health. The sequencing input was blood. The CDR3 DNA reads TGTGCCAGCAGCGTAACAGGAGGATCCAATTCACCCCTCCACTTT. This encodes CASSVTGGSNSPLHF.